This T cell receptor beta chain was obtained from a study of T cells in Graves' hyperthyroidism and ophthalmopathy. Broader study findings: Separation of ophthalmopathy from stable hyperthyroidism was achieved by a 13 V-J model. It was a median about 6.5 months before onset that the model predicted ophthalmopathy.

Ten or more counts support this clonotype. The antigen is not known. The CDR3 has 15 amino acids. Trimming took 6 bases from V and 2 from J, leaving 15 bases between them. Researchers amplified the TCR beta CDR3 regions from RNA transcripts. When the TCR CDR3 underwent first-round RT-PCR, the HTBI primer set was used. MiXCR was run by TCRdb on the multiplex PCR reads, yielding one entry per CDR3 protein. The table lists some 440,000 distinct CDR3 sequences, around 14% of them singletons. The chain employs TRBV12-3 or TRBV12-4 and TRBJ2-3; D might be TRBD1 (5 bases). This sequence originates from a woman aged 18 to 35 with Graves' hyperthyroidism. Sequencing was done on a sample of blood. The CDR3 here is CASRPGPGPTDTQYF. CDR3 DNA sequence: TGTGCCAGCAGGCCCGGTCCAGGGCCCACAGATACGCAGTATTTT.